Listed below are T cell receptor beta chains from one sample, sequenced in a study of T cell responses to AZD1222 COVID-19 vaccine. Libraries were prepared by immunoSEQ multiplex PCR; TCRdb keeps only in-frame clonotypes and omits some of them. The sample shows about 130,000 clones, 80% to 90% of them seen only once. Sample: peripheral blood, taken on day 0 of AZD1222 vaccination. These receptors originate from an adult in good health. Each CDR3 is given with its conserved first and last residue. A D gene is named only where the DNA matches it firmly. Size is stated for part of the rows, as once, few or many counts, or as a class when the clone is expanded.

TRBD1	TRBV7-3	TRBJ1-4	.	CASTDRERGKLFF	TGTGCCAGCACTGACAGGGAAAGGGGAAAACTGTTTTTT
.	TRBV5-8	TRBJ1-1	few	CASSFRRGGAFF	TGTGCCAGCAGCTTCCGCCGGGGGGGTGCTTTCTTT
TRBD1	TRBV29-1	TRBJ2-7	.	CSVEILTGVYEQYF	TGCAGCGTTGAAATCTTAACAGGGGTTTACGAGCAGTACTTC
.	TRBV9	TRBJ2-1	.	CASSVGDLFWVNEQFF	TGTGCCAGCAGCGTGGGAGACCTATTCTGGGTAAATGAGCAGTTCTTC
TRBD1	TRBV27	TRBJ1-1	.	CASRGRGQGVRDTEAFF	TGTGCCAGCAGGGGGCGGGGACAGGGAGTCAGAGACACTGAAGCTTTCTTT
.	TRBV11-2	TRBJ1-2	.	CASSWGGASYGYTF	TGTGCCAGCAGCTGGGGGGGCGCGAGCTATGGCTACACCTTC
.	TRBV6-5	TRBJ2-7	.	CASSYRQDSYEQYF	TGTGCCAGCAGTTACCGACAGGACTCCTACGAGCAGTACTTC
.	TRBV29-1	TRBJ2-5	.	CSVAPVAEETQYF	TGCAGCGTCGCCCCGGTGGCAGAAGAGACCCAGTACTTC
.	TRBV4-1	TRBJ1-5	.	CASSQGAQPQHF	TGCGCCAGCAGCCAAGGAGCTCAGCCCCAGCATTTT
.	TRBV30	TRBJ2-7	.	CAWSVSSYEQYF	TGTGCCTGGAGTGTGAGCTCCTACGAGCAGTACTTC
.	TRBV6-4	TRBJ2-3	many	CASSEGSNHADTQYF	TGTGCCAGCAGTGAAGGATCAAATCACGCAGATACGCAGTATTTT
TRBD1	TRBV18	TRBJ2-7	once	CASSPPGQGTYEQYF	TGTGCCAGCTCACCCCCGGGACAGGGTACCTACGAGCAGTACTTC
.	TRBV7-9	TRBJ2-1	.	CASSSGAGLNPRQFF	TGTGCCAGCAGCTCCGGGGCGGGACTCAATCCTCGGCAGTTCTTC
.	TRBV5-4	TRBJ2-7	.	CASSEGTAGGEQYF	TGTGCCAGCAGCGAAGGGACCGCCGGCGGCGAGCAGTACTTC
TRBD1	TRBV6-1	TRBJ2-2	.	CASSDDRGGLATGELFF	TGTGCCAGCAGTGACGACAGGGGAGGTCTTGCCACCGGGGAGCTGTTTTTT